The 8 T cell receptor beta chains below all came from one sample that was sequenced in a study of spatial heterogeneity in lung cancer. Study-wide findings and caveats: Tumor mutation count correlated with how many alpha and beta TCRs expanded intratumorally.

TCRdb itself ran the 5' RACE reads through MiXCR, one entry per CDR3 protein. The repertoire holds around 7,700 distinct CDR3 sequences, with roughly a tenth as singletons. Described time point: sample taken at primary tumor resection. These receptors have no known antigen. Specimen: lung tumor tissue, collected at surgery. The receptor source for this set is a male donor with early-stage non-small cell lung cancer.

The V and J genes are TRBV4-1 and TRBJ2-5; no definite D call. Per the germline V gene, CDR1 is MGHRA and CDR2 is YSYEKL. This CDR3 spans 16 amino acids. V lost 4 bases, J lost 5 bases, and 20 bases lay in between. The CDR3 DNA is TGCGCCAGCAGCCGGGATCCGACACAGTTTCTGGAGACCCAGTACTTC. Its protein is CASSRDPTQFLETQYF.

This clonotype is medium-sized in the sample. This chain joins TRBV12-5 and TRBJ1-1; 8 bases are shared with TRBD1. The germline V gene has CDR1 LGHNT and CDR2 FRNRAP. This CDR3 has 13 amino acids. V shed 9 bases, J shed 1 base, and the junction held 4 bases outside the gene matches. This CDR3 reads CASGQGPNTEAFF. The CDR3 nucleotides are TGTGCTAGCGGACAGGGACCGAACACTGAAGCTTTCTTT.

By share of the sample, this clonotype is medium-sized (0.01 to 0.1%). This sequence joins TRBV5-1 and TRBJ2-2; D is possibly TRBD2 (6 bases). In germline, CDR1 is SGHRS, CDR2 YFSETQ. The CDR3 covers 15 residues. Trimming shortened V by 2 bases and J by 3 bases, and 11 bases separated the two germline ends. In DNA, the CDR3 is TGCGCCAGCAGCTTAGGCGGGACTCACACCGGGGAGCTGTTTTTT. This sequence encodes CASSLGGTHTGELFF.

CDR3 sequence (DNA): TGCAGTGCTAGAAATCTAGCGGGAGTACGGGAGCAGTACTTC. This sequence encodes CSARNLAGVREQYF. This chain joins TRBV20-1 and TRBJ2-7, with 10 bases fitting TRBD2. Germline V gives CDR1 DFQATT, CDR2 SNEGSKA (reference sequence). The CDR3 loop spans 14 amino acids. Unmatched junction bases numbered 8, after V lost 2 bases and J lost 7 bases.

This clonotype was seen many times. This chain joins TRBV29-1 and TRBJ1-1, with TRBD1 as a possible D gene (5 bases). The CDR3 length is 12 residues. Germline CDR1 is SQVTM and CDR2 is ANQGSEA. V shed 2 bases and J shed 1 base, with 5 bases lying between them. DNA of the CDR3: TGCAGCGTTGAAAGGGGGAACACTGAAGCTTTCTTT. It specifies CSVERGNTEAFF.

This clonotype was counted only a few times. J is TRBJ2-3 and V is TRBV11-3; D perhaps matches TRBD2 (5 bases). Trimming left V 5 bases short and J 10 bases short, with 16 bases between. Per the germline V gene, CDR1 is SGHNT and CDR2 is YENEEA. There are 13 residues in the CDR3. The DNA for the CDR3 is TGTGCCAGCAGCCCAAGCGGCATGGACTCGCAGTATTTT. Translated: CASSPSGMDSQYF.

This clonotype counts as medium-sized. The J gene is TRBJ1-1, the V gene TRBV5-6; 8 positions agree with TRBD1. V lost 4 bases and J lost 0; bases outside the gene matches: 8. The CDR3 consists of 16 residues. The germline V gene encodes CDR1 SGHDT and CDR2 YYEEEE. In DNA form, the CDR3 reads TGTGCCAGCAGCCTTGACAGGGGAGATATGAACACTGAAGCTTTCTTT. Translated: CASSLDRGDMNTEAFF.

This clonotype was seen a few times. The genes are TRBV20-1 and TRBJ2-1; D ambiguous. CDR1 is DFQATT, CDR2 SNEGSKA, per germline (reference sequence). V lost 4 bases to trimming and J lost 0 bases, with 22 bases between them. The CDR3 runs to 18 residues. The CDR3 here is CSANGKGSRHHSYNEQFF. The CDR3 DNA follows: TGCAGTGCTAACGGCAAAGGGTCCAGGCACCACTCCTACAATGAGCAGTTCTTC.